The clone carrying this TCR beta chain has a handful of counts. Relative to the germline gene, one junction end is altered; a read error may explain this. This sample was included in a study of cytomegalovirus exposure and HLA in healthy donors. It was with 60 Vbeta and 13 Jbeta primers that the PCR ran. TCRdb keeps only in-frame clones here, not all; method: immunoSEQ multiplex PCR. This sample has about 170,000 clones, with around 62% found just once. The CDR3 length is 15 residues. Germline CDR1 reads MNHNY; CDR2 reads SVGAGI (reference sequence). The sequenced sample consisted of PBMCs. The TCR originated in a man in his forties in good health and CMV-seronegative. V gene TRBV6-6 combines with J gene TRBJ2-3, with a tentative D call TRBD2 (5 bases). DNA for the CDR3: TGTGCCAGCAATTACCTCCGGACTGACACAGATACGCAGTATTTT. Protein product: CASNYLRTDTDTQYF.